One and the same sample provided the 32 T cell receptor beta chains below, sequenced in a study of cytomegalovirus exposure and HLA in healthy donors. PCR employed 60 Vbeta and 13 Jbeta primers. The assay was immunoSEQ multiplex PCR, and TCRdb's table has in-frame clones only and misses some. Among over 200,000 clones listed, roughly 82% were seen once. Source material: PBMCs. The receptors here all came from a middle-aged man in good health and CMV-seropositive.

The chain couples TRBV19 to TRBJ2-6, with 8 bases lining up with TRBD1. The V and J ends lost 3 bases and 0 bases, in that order; junction bases with no gene match: 10. In germline, CDR1 is LNHDA, CDR2 SQIVND (reference sequence). This CDR3 comprises 19 residues. CDR3 sequence: CASSIFGQGPFSGANVLTF. The CDR3 nucleotides read TGTGCCAGTAGTATCTTTGGACAGGGCCCTTTCTCTGGGGCCAACGTCCTGACTTTC.

This chain joins TRBV19 and TRBJ2-7; D remains ambiguous. Trimming removed 4 bases from V and 0 bases from J, with 13 bases in between. The CDR3 length is 15 residues. Per the germline V gene, CDR1 is LNHDA and CDR2 is SQIVND (reference sequence). CDR3 protein: CASSSSHYSSYEQYF. DNA of the CDR3: TGTGCCAGTAGTAGCTCACATTACAGCTCCTACGAGCAGTACTTC.

The chain has TRBV5-1 and TRBJ2-2; 7 nucleotides line up with TRBD1. V was clipped by 0 bases and J by 6 bases; unmatched bases: 5. The germline CDR1 and CDR2 sequences are SGHRS and YFSETQ. The CDR3 consists of 15 residues. The CDR3 reads CASSLDTGVAGELFF. CDR3 DNA: TGCGCCAGCAGCTTGGACACAGGGGTGGCCGGGGAGCTGTTTTTT. Drawing the rest from reference TRBV5-1 and TRBJ2-2, the complete variable domain is KAGVTQTPRYLIKTRGQQVTLSCSPISGHRSVSWYQQTPGQGLQFLFEYFSETQRNKGNFPGRFSGRQFSNSRSEMNVSTLELGDSALYLCASSLDTGVAGELFFGEGSRLTVL.

This clone was picked up one time. V is TRBV5-1 and J is TRBJ1-1, with D possibly being TRBD1 (6 bases). Germline CDR1 reads SGHRS; CDR2 reads YFSETQ. The CDR3 is 13 residues long. Trimming stripped 3 bases from V and 1 base from J, with 7 bases between. CDR3 nucleotide sequence: TGCGCCAGCAGCTCGACAGGGAACACTGAAGCTTTCTTT. Its translation is CASSSTGNTEAFF.

V usage is TRBV7-3 and J usage is TRBJ2-3; 9 positions match TRBD2. J gave up 4 bases and V 1 base, and 9 bases lay outside the gene matches. Germline V lookup: CDR1 SGHTA, CDR2 FQGTGA. This CDR3 comprises 17 residues. CDR3 protein: CASSLMGVAGVSDTQYF. DNA for the CDR3: TGTGCCAGCAGCTTAATGGGGGTAGCGGGAGTTTCAGATACGCAGTATTTT.

The V call is TRBV6-1, the J call TRBJ1-1; D is undetermined. CDR3 length: 15 residues. Trimming took off 2 bases at V and 3 bases at J, with 13 bases between the two ends. Per germline, CDR1 MNHNS and CDR2 SASEGT. In DNA form, the CDR3 reads TGTGCCAGCAGTGAACTAAGGGTCGGGGACACTGAAGCTTTCTTT. It encodes CASSELRVGDTEAFF.

The CDR3 region has the DNA TGCGCCAGCAGCTTTCTAGCGGGAGAGACCCAGTACTTC. Protein product: CASSFLAGETQYF. The chain has TRBV5-1 and TRBJ2-5; 8 positions agree with TRBD2. Germline CDR1 reads SGHRS; CDR2 reads YFSETQ. The CDR3 is 13 residues long. V trimming: 2 bases; J trimming: 4 bases; junction bases outside the gene matches: 1.

This chain uses TRBV6-6 with TRBJ2-6, with D possibly matching TRBD1 (5 bases). Trimming stripped 5 bases from V and 7 bases from J, with 12 bases between. The CDR3 has 14 amino acids. CDR1 and CDR2 from the germline V gene are MNHNY and SVGAGI (reference sequence). The CDR3 is CASSPSRGANVLTF. The CDR3 bases are TGTGCCAGCAGTCCCTCAAGGGGAGCCAACGTCCTGACTTTC.

The gene calls are TRBV5-6 and TRBJ2-3; D perhaps matches TRBD2 (6 bases). Trimming removed 4 bases at V and 6 bases at J, with 18 bases between. CDR1 is SGHDT and CDR2 is YYEEEE in the germline V gene. The CDR3 covers 15 residues. The CDR3 loop reads CASSQPVGGTDTQYF. CDR3 in DNA: TGTGCCAGCAGCCAACCCGTTGGGGGGACTGATACGCAGTATTTT.

This chain links TRBV2 with TRBJ1-1; maybe TRBD1 (5 bases). With 4 bases removed from V and 4 bases from J, the gap between germline ends came to 13 bases. The CDR3 loop spans 14 amino acids. The germline V gene encodes CDR1 SNHLY and CDR2 FYNNEI. CDR3 nucleotides: TGTGCCAGCAGTGGCGACAGCGGGGGCACTGAAGCTTTCTTT. Translation gives CASSGDSGGTEAFF. The full variable domain, its missing parts supplied by reference TRBV2 and TRBJ1-1, is EPEVTQTPSHQVTQMGQEVILRCVPISNHLYFYWYRQILGQKVEFLVSFYNNEISEKSEIFDDQFSVERPDGSNFTLKIRSTKLEDSAMYFCASSGDSGGTEAFFGQGTRLTVV.

This rearrangement joins TRBV6-1 to TRBJ2-1; 14 positions match TRBD2. Germline CDR1 reads MNHNS; CDR2 reads SASEGT. V lost 10 bases to trimming and J lost 8 bases; unmatched junction nucleotides: 10. There are 15 residues in the CDR3. The CDR3 nucleotides are TGTGCCACCAATTCCGGGACTAGCGGGAGCGATGAGCAGTTCTTC. Translation: CATNSGTSGSDEQFF.

The chain employs TRBV7-6 and TRBJ2-1, with TRBD2 identical over 9 bases. CDR3 length: 16 amino acids. V shed 1 base and J 9 bases; nucleotides not matched to a gene: 10. Per the germline V gene, CDR1 is SGHVS and CDR2 is FNYEAQ. The CDR3: CASSLESSAGGSEQFF. Here the CDR3 DNA reads TGTGCCAGCAGCTTAGAGAGTAGTGCGGGAGGGAGTGAGCAGTTCTTC.

The chain is built from TRBV6-5 and TRBJ2-6; D is unresolved. Germline V gene data show CDR1 as MNHEY and CDR2 as SVGAGI. Trimming removed 2 bases at V and 0 bases at J, with 2 bases between. The CDR3 spans 14 residues. Written as DNA, the CDR3 is TGTGCCAGCAGTTACCTCTCTGGGGCCAACGTCCTGACTTTC. Translating it yields CASSYLSGANVLTF.

This rearrangement joins TRBV21-1 to TRBJ2-7; whether TRBD1, the table's D call, matches the DNA was not checked. TRBV21-1 is tagged as a pseudogene. This CDR3 comprises 16 residues. CDR3 sequence (DNA): TGTGCCAGCAGCAAAGGGGGACAGGGACGGACCTACGAGCAGTACGTC. As protein: CASSKGGQGRTYEQYV.

The J gene is TRBJ1-5, the V gene TRBV11-2, with TRBD1 matching 8 bases. V lost 5 bases, J lost 4 bases, and 7 bases stayed unmatched. From germline, CDR1 is SGHAT and CDR2 FQNNGV. CDR3 size: 15 residues. The CDR3 is CASSPGTGQNQPQHF. DNA for the CDR3: TGTGCCAGCAGCCCTGGGACAGGTCAGAATCAGCCCCAGCATTTT.

This chain links TRBV5-4 with TRBJ2-2, with D uncertain. The ends were cut back, 9 bases at V and 6 bases at J, with 15 bases in the middle. The CDR3 is made up of 13 amino acids. CDR1 is SGHNT and CDR2 is YYREEE in the germline V gene (reference sequence). The CDR3 coding sequence is TGTGCCACCCTACCCTCCCTGGCCGGGGAGCTGTTTTTT. Translating gives CATLPSLAGELFF.

This chain joins TRBV6-6 and TRBJ2-1; 7 bases fit TRBD2. V lost 0 bases to trimming and J lost 6 bases; unmatched junction nucleotides: 5. This CDR3 spans 15 amino acids. The germline gives CDR1 MNHNY, CDR2 SVGAGI (reference sequence). In DNA form, the CDR3 reads TGTGCCAGCAGTTACTCTGGGAGGGCCGGCAATGAGCAGTTCTTC. It is translated as CASSYSGRAGNEQFF.

This clone was seen just once. V is TRBV6-5 and J is TRBJ2-1; D is undetermined. The V gene lost 5 bases and the J gene lost 6 bases, with 14 bases spanning the gap. Germline values: CDR1 MNHEY, CDR2 SVGAGI. CDR3 size: 14 residues. The CDR3 DNA is TGTGCCAGCAGTGGTACTATATCTGGCAATGAGCAGTTCTTC. Translating it yields CASSGTISGNEQFF.

The J gene is TRBJ2-1, the V gene TRBV5-1; no clear D. Germline V gives CDR1 SGHRS, CDR2 YFSETQ. Trimming pared 4 bases from V and 3 bases from J, leaving 8 bases between. The CDR3 runs to 13 residues. CDR3 nucleotides: TGCGCCAGCAGCCCCCGCAGCTACAATGAGCAGTTCTTC. Translated: CASSPRSYNEQFF.

This clone has more than one count but fewer than ten. V gene TRBV28 combines with J gene TRBJ1-5, with a weak D call TRBD1 (5 bases). Trimming cost V 5 bases and J 0 bases, with 14 bases left between them. CDR3 length: 16 amino acids. CDR1 and CDR2 (germline): MDHEN, SYDVKM. As DNA, the CDR3 is TGTGCCAGCAGTCTCTGGGGCGAATCTAGCAATCAGCCCCAGCATTTT. As protein: CASSLWGESSNQPQHF.

The V and J genes are TRBV12-5 and TRBJ1-3, with 12 bases that match TRBD1. Germline assignment: CDR1 LGHNT and CDR2 FRNRAP. The junction had 6 bases not matched to a gene; V was cut back by 6 bases and J by 0 bases. CDR3 length: 17 amino acids. The CDR3 region is CASGPGQGAFSGNTIYF. CDR3 DNA: TGTGCTAGTGGACCGGGACAGGGGGCATTCTCTGGAAACACCATATATTTT.

This clone was detected once. The V gene is TRBV27, the J gene TRBJ2-1; D might be TRBD2 (6 bases). Trimming cost V 5 bases and J 2 bases, with 10 bases left between them. The germline CDR1 and CDR2 sequences are MNHEY and SMNVEV (reference sequence). The CDR3 is 14 residues long. The chain's CDR3 is CASSMTRAYNEQFF. In DNA, the CDR3 is TGTGCCAGCAGTATGACTAGGGCCTACAATGAGCAGTTCTTC.

The chain has TRBV4-2 and TRBJ2-7; a possible D gene is TRBD2 (5 bases). This CDR3 comprises 14 residues. The germline V gene has CDR1 LGHNA and CDR2 YNFKEQ. The ends were cut back, 0 bases at V and 3 bases at J, with 9 bases in the middle. CDR3 in amino acids: CASSQEAGGYEQYV. CDR3 nucleotide sequence: TGTGCCAGCAGCCAAGAGGCGGGTGGCTACGAGCAGTACGTC.

As to this clone: Other DNA variants within this sample encode the same CDR3. The chain joins TRBV19 to TRBJ1-5; TRBD1 might be the D (5 bases). Trimming removed 3 bases from V and 0 bases from J, with 9 bases in between. CDR1 is LNHDA, CDR2 SQIVND, per germline (reference sequence). The CDR3 has 15 amino acids. The CDR3 DNA sequence: TGTGCCAGTAGTATTGGACAATATAGCAATCAGCCCCAGCATTTT. Protein product: CASSIGQYSNQPQHF.

Of note for this clone: This sample includes further DNA sequences coding for the same CDR3. V usage is TRBV7-2 and J usage is TRBJ2-5; no reliable D call. The ends were cut back, 3 bases at V and 2 bases at J, with 7 bases in the middle. Germline-derived CDR1 and CDR2 are SGHTA and FQGNSA. This CDR3 region has 13 residues. This CDR3 reads CASSLTPQETQYF. The CDR3 DNA is TGTGCCAGCAGCTTGACACCACAAGAGACCCAGTACTTC.

This chain uses TRBV6-1 with TRBJ1-1, with 8 bases fitting TRBD1. The CDR3 is made up of 15 amino acids. V lost 4 bases, J lost 1 base, and 5 bases stayed unmatched. Looked up from germline, CDR1 is MNHNS and CDR2 is SASEGT. The CDR3 DNA reads as TGTGCCAGCAGTGCTCAGGGGGCAGGGAACACTGAAGCTTTCTTT. As protein: CASSAQGAGNTEAFF.

The chain joins TRBV5-4 to TRBJ1-3; D unresolved. CDR1 is SGHNT and CDR2 is YYREEE in the germline V gene (reference sequence). Trimming cost V 0 bases and J 7 bases, with 11 bases left between them. The CDR3 has 14 residues. The CDR3 reads CASSLARGRNTIYF. The CDR3, as DNA: TGTGCCAGCAGCTTGGCCCGAGGGAGGAACACCATATATTTT.

V is TRBV13 and J is TRBJ2-4, with 10 positions matching TRBD2. This CDR3 is 20 amino acids long. J gave up 1 base and V 4 bases, and 16 bases lay outside the gene matches. CDR1 is PRHDT and CDR2 is FYEKMQ in the germline V gene (reference sequence). The CDR3 coding sequence is TGTGCCAGCAGCTCCCGGAGGGGGACTAGCGTTAGAATGGCCAAAAACATTCAGTACTTC. Protein: CASSSRRGTSVRMAKNIQYF.

This rearrangement joins TRBV19 to TRBJ2-7; 13 nucleotides match TRBD2. The CDR3 consists of 15 residues. Germline lookup yields CDR1 LNHDA and CDR2 SQIVND (reference sequence). The V and J ends lost 3 bases and 4 bases, in that order; junction bases with no gene match: 3. CDR3: CASSMETSGRYEQYF. In nucleotides, the CDR3 is TGTGCCAGTAGTATGGAGACTAGCGGGAGGTACGAGCAGTACTTC.

The V call is TRBV7-9, the J call TRBJ1-5; perhaps TRBD1 as D (5 bases). CDR3 size: 15 residues. Trimming stripped 5 bases from V and 0 bases from J, with 11 bases between. Germline CDR1 is SEHNR and CDR2 is FQNEAQ (reference sequence). The CDR3 reads CASSLGGNSNQPQHF. CDR3 DNA: TGTGCCAGCAGCCTCGGGGGGAATAGCAATCAGCCCCAGCATTTT.

This clone appeared a few times. The gene calls are TRBV5-6 and TRBJ2-6; TRBD1 matches 7 bases. V gave up 4 bases and J gave up 2 bases; unmatched junction bases: 3. The length of the CDR3 is 15 residues. Germline CDR1 and CDR2: SGHDT and YYEEEE. DNA for the CDR3: TGTGCCAGCAGCGCAGGGACAGCTGGGGCCAACGTCCTGACTTTC. This gives the protein CASSAGTAGANVLTF.

This clone was picked up a small number of times. The rearrangement links TRBV25-1 to TRBJ1-4; unclear D gene. V was cut by 8 bases and J by 6 bases, with 13 bases left in between. The CDR3 covers 13 residues. Germline V gives CDR1 MGHDK, CDR2 SYGVNS. The CDR3 DNA follows: TGTGCCAGCGCTACCCCCGGGGATGAAAAACTGTTTTTT. This sequence encodes CASATPGDEKLFF.